One T cell receptor (beta chain) is described in this entry. What it binds is not known. This entry belongs to a study of CD8+ T cells in alopecia areata. In the study overall: At a dose of 5 to 10 mg twice daily, oral tofacitinib was given to treated patients. The study, taken as a whole, reports: Scalp clonality and expanded CD8+ clones among the top 100 fell significantly with tofacitinib.

Sequencing relied on a cDNA template that was reverse transcribed from extracted RNA. Clones were read by immunoSEQ multiplex PCR, and TCRdb kept only the in-frame ones, dropping some. The data hold fewer than 250,000 clones, with roughly 60% observed a single time. Trimming pared 10 bases from V and 5 bases from J, leaving 17 bases between. The CDR3 consists of 14 residues. Germline CDR1 SGHVS, CDR2 FQNEAQ. The treatment denotes: oral pan-JAK inhibitor, 5-10 mg twice daily. This sequence joins TRBV7-8 and TRBJ1-4; TRBD1 is a possible D gene (5 bases). This receptor was taken from a human donor with alopecia areata. The source was CD4+ T cells sorted from blood, collected at week 24, from a patient treated with tofacitinib. CDR3 in amino acids: CATTTRGLNEKLFF. The CDR3 nucleotides are TGTGCCACTACGACTAGGGGCCTAAATGAAAAACTGTTTTTT.